The T cell receptor (beta chain) described here comes from a study of CD8+ T cells in alopecia areata. Overall study context: A regimen of oral tofacitinib, 5 to 10 mg twice daily, was given to treated patients. Tofacitinib exposure lasted 6 to 18 months, followed by 6 months off drug.

RNA extraction was followed by reverse transcription into cDNA, which acted as the sequencing template. Method: immunoSEQ multiplex PCR; TCRdb's copy keeps in-frame clones and lacks some. Found here are more than 200,000 clones, 64% of them singletons; the top ten hold 4% to 4.5%. The germline V gene encodes CDR1 SEHNR and CDR2 FQNEAQ (reference sequence). Trimming stripped 5 bases from V and 4 bases from J, with 3 bases between. The CDR3 covers 11 residues. The treatment here: oral pan-JAK inhibitor, 5-10 mg twice daily. Obtained from alopecia areata patients were lesional scalp punch biopsies along with peripheral blood.

The starting material was CD4+ T cells sorted from blood, obtained at week 4, from a patient treated with tofacitinib. This TCR came from a human donor with alopecia areata. The rearrangement joins TRBV7-9 to TRBJ2-1; D remains ambiguous. CDR3 loop: CASSRYNEQFF. CDR3 DNA: TGTGCCAGCAGCCGGTACAATGAGCAGTTCTTC.